The 11 T cell receptor beta chains below come from one sample, sequenced in a study of identical twins. TCRdb re-derived calls from the 5' RACE reads in MiXCR, one entry per CDR3 protein. The table records under 900,000 distinct CDR3 sequences, about 20% of them present only once. These data were also reused for a study on T cells expressing NK-cell markers.

What was sequenced was PBMCs. Receptor source: a woman between 18 and 29 years old in good health.

The chain links TRBV3-1 to TRBJ2-7; possibly TRBD2 for D (5 bases). V was trimmed by 2 bases and J by 0 bases, leaving 8 bases between them. This CDR3 is 14 amino acids long. Germline assignment: CDR1 LGHDT and CDR2 YNNKEL (reference sequence). CDR3: CASSQSGLSYEQYF. For the CDR3, the DNA is TGTGCCAGCAGCCAAAGCGGACTCTCCTACGAGCAGTACTTC.

This clonotype was counted a few times. CDR3 amino acids: CASSTAGGTGELFF. CDR3 sequence (DNA): TGTGCCAGCTCAACCGCCGGGGGCACCGGGGAGCTGTTTTTT. The chain is built from TRBV18 and TRBJ2-2; TRBD2 might be the D (6 bases). Between the trimmed V and J ends, which lost 5 bases and 4 bases, there was a span of 11 bases. The V gene's germline CDR1 is KGHSH and CDR2 LQKENI. The CDR3 has 14 residues. Together with reference TRBV18 and TRBJ2-2, the CDR3 gives the full variable domain: NAGVMQNPRHLVRRRGQEARLRCSPMKGHSHVYWYRQLPEEGLKFMVYLQKENIIDESGMPKERFSAEFPKEGPSILRIQQVVRGDSAAYFCASSTAGGTGELFFGEGSRLTVL.

This clonotype was recorded only once. The chain has TRBV12-3 or TRBV12-4 and TRBJ2-7; D is uncertain. V was cut by 6 bases and J by 4 bases, with 16 bases left in between. The CDR3 extends over 14 amino acids. The CDR3 is CASSPRSAPYEQYF. The CDR3 DNA reads as TGTGCCAGCAGCCCTCGATCGGCCCCGTACGAGCAGTACTTC.

This clonotype has only a few counts. DNA for the CDR3: TGCAGTGCTAGTGGGTTGCGGGGGACGCTTAATGAGCAGTTCTTC. Its protein product is CSASGLRGTLNEQFF. The chain combines TRBV20-1 with TRBJ2-1, with 7 bases matching TRBD2. CDR3 length: 15 amino acids. Germline V gene lookup returns CDR1 DFQATT and CDR2 SNEGSKA (reference sequence). V gave up 3 bases and J gave up 7 bases; unmatched junction bases: 12.

This clonotype was observed a few times. This chain uses TRBV6-1 with TRBJ2-7, with 10 positions matching TRBD2. The germline gives CDR1 MNHNS, CDR2 SASEGT. The CDR3 is made up of 15 amino acids. V was pared by 6 bases and J by 6 bases, with 11 bases of the junction left unmatched. CDR3 residues: CASSSQGAGGSEQYF. Written as DNA, the CDR3 is TGTGCCAGCAGCTCTCAGGGAGCGGGAGGGTCCGAGCAGTACTTC.

This clonotype was seen a handful of times. This chain joins TRBV7-9 and TRBJ2-7; D perhaps matches TRBD1 (7 bases). With 2 bases removed from V and 0 bases from J, the gap between germline ends came to 14 bases. Looked up from germline, CDR1 is SEHNR and CDR2 is FQNEAQ (reference sequence). The CDR3 loop spans 16 amino acids. The CDR3 spells CASSLRAGGSSYEQYF. In nucleotides, the CDR3 is TGTGCCAGCAGCTTACGCGCAGGGGGGAGCTCCTACGAGCAGTACTTC.

This clonotype was observed a few times. V gene TRBV20-1 combines with J gene TRBJ1-4; D remains ambiguous. Germline CDR1 reads DFQATT; CDR2 reads SNEGSKA (reference sequence). The CDR3 length is 13 residues. Trimming pared 5 bases from V and 7 bases from J, leaving 14 bases between. The CDR3 region is CSAFKVDSEKLFF. The CDR3 coding sequence is TGCAGTGCTTTTAAAGTAGATTCTGAAAAACTGTTTTTT.

This clonotype came up a few times. The V call is TRBV7-9, the J call TRBJ1-5; perhaps TRBD1 as D (5 bases). Germline CDR1 SEHNR, CDR2 FQNEAQ (reference sequence). Trimming removed 5 bases at V and 5 bases at J, with 13 bases between. The CDR3 runs 14 residues. CDR3 sequence (DNA): TGTGCCAGCAGCCGGGGGGGGATAGATCAGCCCCAGCATTTT. Protein product: CASSRGGIDQPQHF.

This clonotype showed up just a few times. The genes are TRBV20-1 and TRBJ1-5, with a possible D match to TRBD1 (6 bases). Trimming removed 6 bases at V and 0 bases at J, with 15 bases between. Germline CDR1 reads DFQATT; CDR2 reads SNEGSKA (reference sequence). This CDR3 is built from 15 residues. The CDR3 nucleotides are TGCAGTGCGCAGGGGACGGAGCATAGCAATCAGCCCCAGCATTTT. Protein: CSAQGTEHSNQPQHF.

This clonotype has more than one count but fewer than ten. This chain links TRBV7-6 with TRBJ1-2; no reliable D call. From germline, CDR1 is SGHVS and CDR2 FNYEAQ. This CDR3 region has 15 residues. With 0 bases removed from V and 0 bases from J, the gap between germline ends came to 8 bases. CDR3 DNA sequence: TGTGCCAGCAGCTTAGCGTTCGGGACTAACTATGGCTACACCTTC. Its protein product is CASSLAFGTNYGYTF.

This clonotype has just a few counts. V gene TRBV10-3 combines with J gene TRBJ2-7; the D gene is possibly TRBD2 (6 bases). The CDR3 loop spans 11 amino acids. The germline CDR1 and CDR2 sequences are ENHRY and SYGVKD. V lost 6 bases and J lost 6, with 9 bases in between. The CDR3 protein is CAISETSEQYF. The CDR3, as DNA: TGTGCCATCAGCGAGACTAGCGAGCAGTACTTC.